Listed here are 23 T cell receptor beta chains from one sample, sequenced in a study of blood T cell repertoires in COVID-19. Only in-frame clones appear in the TCRdb table, and some are missing; sequencing was by immunoSEQ multiplex PCR. The sample records tens of thousands of clones, more than 75% being singletons. Sequenced material: peripheral blood. These receptor sequences come from a human donor in a cohort sampled during active COVID-19.

The gene calls are TRBV12-3 or TRBV12-4 and TRBJ2-3; D is perhaps TRBD1 (6 bases). The CDR3 is 11 amino acids. V lost 8 bases, J lost 4 bases, and 7 bases lay in between. The CDR3 nucleotides read TGTGCCAGCGGGGGCGCAGATACGCAGTATTTT. As protein: CASGGADTQYF.

J is TRBJ1-2 and V is TRBV5-1; D not resolved. Germline V gene sequence: CDR1 SGHRS, CDR2 YFSETQ. The CDR3 runs 14 residues. Trimming removed 0 bases at V and 4 bases at J, with 10 bases between. CDR3 sequence reads: CASSLDGRSYGYTF. The DNA of the CDR3 is TGCGCCAGCAGCTTGGATGGCAGGTCCTATGGCTACACCTTC.

The chain couples TRBV7-2 to TRBJ2-1, with D possibly matching TRBD2 (7 bases). The V end was cut by 7 bases, the J end by 7 bases, with 20 bases between. There are 15 residues in the CDR3. Germline values: CDR1 SGHTA, CDR2 FQGNSA. CDR3 residues: CASTKWRGGRNEQFF. DNA for the CDR3: TGTGCCAGCACCAAATGGAGGGGGGGCCGAAATGAGCAGTTCTTC.

This clone came up a few times. The chain couples TRBV6-5 to TRBJ1-2; possible D gene TRBD1, 5 bases. From germline, CDR1 is MNHEY and CDR2 SVGAGI. With 0 bases removed from V and 4 bases from J, the gap between germline ends came to 9 bases. The CDR3 extends over 14 amino acids. The CDR3 DNA sequence: TGTGCCAGCAGTTACTCGGGAGGGACCTATGGCTACACCTTC. This encodes CASSYSGGTYGYTF.

The CDR3 loop reads CASSLDGISYNSPLHF. Written as DNA, the CDR3 is TGTGCCAGCAGCTTGGACGGGATCTCCTATAATTCACCCCTCCACTTT. The chain links TRBV5-4 to TRBJ1-6; D ambiguous. Trimming removed 0 bases from V and 0 bases from J, with 7 bases in between. This CDR3 spans 16 amino acids. CDR1 is SGHNT and CDR2 is YYREEE in the germline V gene (reference sequence). Full variable domain (missing parts from reference TRBV5-4 and TRBJ1-6): ETGVTQSPTHLIKTRGQQVTLRCSSQSGHNTVSWYQQALGQGPQFIFQYYREEENGRGNFPPRFSGLQFPNYSSELNVNALELDDSALYLCASSLDGISYNSPLHFGNGTRLTVT.

CDR3 DNA sequence: TGTGCCAGCTCACCGTGGGACAGGACAAACTACGAGCAGTACTTC. This codes for CASSPWDRTNYEQYF. The V and J genes are TRBV18 and TRBJ2-7, with TRBD1 identical over 8 bases. V dropped 3 bases and J dropped 3; count of bases not matched to a gene: 7. Germline assignment: CDR1 KGHSH and CDR2 LQKENI. CDR3 length equals 15 residues.

The chain joins TRBV12-5 to TRBJ2-7; possibly TRBD1 for D (5 bases). CDR3 length equals 13 residues. Germline CDR1 and CDR2: LGHNT and FRNRAP. V dropped 7 bases and J dropped 1 base, with 11 bases sitting between them. In DNA form, the CDR3 reads TGTGCTAGTGCGGTTTCAGGGTCCTACGAGCAGTACTTC. Protein sequence: CASAVSGSYEQYF.

This chain links TRBV7-9 with TRBJ2-3; D is unresolved. The CDR3 extends over 12 amino acids. V shed 5 bases and J shed 5 bases, with 8 bases lying between them. The germline gives CDR1 SEHNR, CDR2 FQNEAQ (reference sequence). The CDR3 DNA reads as TGTGCCAGCAGCGGTACGGGAGATACGCAGTATTTT. Its protein product is CASSGTGDTQYF.

CDR3 region: CASSLGGPAVLNTEAFF. The CDR3, as DNA: TGTGCCAGCAGCTTGGGGGGCCCGGCGGTCCTAAACACTGAAGCTTTCTTT. The chain couples TRBV5-5 to TRBJ1-1; D may be TRBD1 (5 bases). The CDR3 consists of 17 residues. Per the germline V gene, CDR1 is SGHKS and CDR2 is YYEKEE (reference sequence). V was trimmed by 0 bases and J by 2 bases, leaving 17 bases between them.

The chain links TRBV4-1 to TRBJ2-5, with D hard to call. The V gene lost 4 bases and the J gene lost 3 bases, with 21 bases spanning the gap. This CDR3 spans 17 amino acids. From germline, CDR1 is MGHRA and CDR2 YSYEKL. This chain's CDR3 is CASSPKQPSRSKETQYF. Written as DNA, the CDR3 is TGCGCCAGCAGCCCGAAGCAACCAAGCCGGAGTAAAGAGACCCAGTACTTC.

The rearrangement joins TRBV6-5 to TRBJ2-3, with D unclear. This CDR3 region has 15 residues. Germline V gene lookup returns CDR1 MNHEY and CDR2 SVGAGI. Between the trimmed V and J ends, which lost 7 bases and 4 bases, there was a span of 18 bases. The CDR3 loop reads CASTLIPTRPDTQYF. CDR3 nucleotides: TGTGCCAGCACCCTGATCCCGACTCGACCAGATACGCAGTATTTT.

The CDR3 DNA is TGCGCCAGCAGCCAGGGGACAGGGATCGGCAATCAGCCCCAGCATTTT. This gives the protein CASSQGTGIGNQPQHF. J is TRBJ1-5 and V is TRBV5-1, with 9 bases lining up with TRBD1. The CDR3 is 16 amino acids. Trimming cost V 4 bases and J 2 bases; bases outside gene matches: 7. CDR1 is SGHRS, CDR2 YFSETQ, per germline. Using reference TRBV5-1 and TRBJ1-5 for the parts outside the CDR3, the full variable domain is KAGVTQTPRYLIKTRGQQVTLSCSPISGHRSVSWYQQTPGQGLQFLFEYFSETQRNKGNFPGRFSGRQFSNSRSEMNVSTLELGDSALYLCASSQGTGIGNQPQHFGDGTRLSIL.

The chain joins TRBV5-1 to TRBJ2-7; possibly TRBD2 for D (5 bases). The V gene's germline CDR1 is SGHRS and CDR2 YFSETQ. Trimming took 2 bases from V and 2 from J, leaving 8 bases between them. The CDR3 covers 13 residues. The CDR3 sequence: CASSFDGTYEQYF. The CDR3 DNA follows: TGCGCCAGCAGCTTCGACGGGACCTACGAGCAGTACTTC.

The genes are TRBV4-1 and TRBJ2-1; TRBD2 matches 15 bases. Germline V gene sequence: CDR1 MGHRA, CDR2 YSYEKL. With 4 bases clipped from V and 8 bases from J, the junction kept 6 bases outside the gene matches. This CDR3 region has 16 residues. CDR3 region: CASSPGLAGGLYEQFF. The CDR3 nucleotides are TGCGCCAGCAGCCCGGGACTAGCGGGGGGACTCTATGAGCAGTTCTTC.

The chain links TRBV4-1 to TRBJ1-6; 9 bases are shared with TRBD1. Trimming took 4 bases from V and 5 from J; bases not matched to a gene: 6. CDR3 size: 16 residues. The germline V gene has CDR1 MGHRA and CDR2 YSYEKL. The CDR3 nucleotides read TGCGCCAGCAGCCTAACTCGGACAGGGGATAATTCACCCCTCCACTTT. The encoded protein is CASSLTRTGDNSPLHF.

The rearrangement uses TRBV5-1 and TRBJ2-6; perhaps TRBD1 as D (5 bases). The CDR3 length is 13 residues. CDR1 is SGHRS, CDR2 YFSETQ, per germline. V was trimmed by 4 bases and J by 10 bases, leaving 12 bases between them. The chain's CDR3 is CASSLDGQNVLTF. For the CDR3, the DNA is TGCGCCAGCAGCCTGGACGGACAAAACGTCCTGACTTTC.

The V gene is TRBV3-1 (or the pseudogene TRBV3-2), the J gene TRBJ2-2, with D perhaps matching TRBD2 (6 bases). Germline CDR1 LGHDT, CDR2 YNNKEL (reference sequence). The V end was cut by 5 bases, the J end by 5 bases, with 15 bases between. This CDR3 spans 15 amino acids. CDR3 sequence: CASSIGTGRTGELFF. CDR3 DNA: TGTGCCAGCAGCATCGGGACTGGCAGGACCGGGGAGCTGTTTTTT.

This clone is a singleton in its sample. The chain joins TRBV6-5 to TRBJ1-3; the D gene is possibly TRBD1 (5 bases). CDR1 MNHEY and CDR2 SVGAGI come from the germline V gene. CDR3 length equals 14 residues. V lost 10 bases and J 0 bases, leaving 13 bases between the germline ends. This CDR3 reads CATYWGGSGNTIYF. The CDR3, as DNA: TGTGCCACCTATTGGGGGGGCTCTGGAAACACCATATATTTT.

This chain uses TRBV7-2 with TRBJ2-1; TRBD2 might be the D (6 bases). Trimming removed 4 bases at V and 5 bases at J, with 12 bases between. CDR1 is SGHTA and CDR2 is FQGNSA in the germline V gene. This CDR3 is built from 14 residues. The CDR3 here is CASSYGGANNEQFF. The CDR3, as DNA: TGTGCCAGCAGCTACGGCGGGGCCAACAATGAGCAGTTCTTC.

In its sample, this clone was seen a few times. The same CDR3 is also encoded by other DNA sequences in this sample. The chain employs TRBV5-1 and TRBJ1-2, with 8 positions matching TRBD1. The CDR3 has 13 residues. Losses at the gene ends were 0 bases for V and 6 bases for J; bases not matched to a gene: 1. From germline, CDR1 is SGHRS and CDR2 YFSETQ. The chain's CDR3 is CASSLDRGNGYTF. The DNA for the CDR3 is TGCGCCAGCAGCTTGGACAGGGGGAATGGCTACACCTTC.

The V gene is TRBV11-2, the J gene TRBJ2-3; TRBD2 matches 14 bases. The CDR3 consists of 17 residues. The V gene's germline CDR1 is SGHAT and CDR2 FQNNGV. V shed 1 base, J shed 2 bases, and the junction held 2 bases outside the gene matches. The CDR3 spells CASSLGTSGGFTDTQYF. For the CDR3, the DNA is TGTGCCAGCAGCTTAGGGACTAGCGGGGGGTTCACAGATACGCAGTATTTT.

The chain combines TRBV3-1 (or the pseudogene TRBV3-2) with TRBJ1-4; D uncertain. The CDR3 extends over 11 amino acids. V was cut by 4 bases and J by 7 bases, with 4 bases left in between. Germline CDR1 reads LGHDT; CDR2 reads YNNKEL (reference sequence). The CDR3 here is CASSLAEKLFF. CDR3 nucleotide sequence: TGTGCCAGCAGCCTAGCTGAAAAACTGTTTTTT.

This chain joins TRBV11-2 and TRBJ1-1, with D unresolved. Germline V gene lookup returns CDR1 SGHAT and CDR2 FQNNGV. This CDR3 spans 13 amino acids. V was shortened by 10 bases and J by 1 base, with 13 bases between the two germline ends. CDR3 protein: CATRSSGNTEAFF. Here the CDR3 DNA reads TGTGCCACCCGATCAAGCGGGAACACTGAAGCTTTCTTT.